The present TCR beta chain was sequenced within a study of blood T cell repertoires in COVID-19. Using immunoSEQ multiplex PCR, the repertoire was profiled, and TCRdb retains in-frame clones only, with some absent. The repertoire holds 150,000 to 200,000 clones, with 87% as singletons. Trimming pared 0 bases from V and 1 base from J, leaving 12 bases between. The CDR3 has 15 residues. Per the germline V gene, CDR1 is GTSNPN and CDR2 is SVGIG (reference sequence). The gene calls are TRBV30 and TRBJ1-1; no reliable D call. Sequenced material: PBMCs or T cells enriched from blood (not recorded which). This TCR came from a human donor with acute COVID-19. The donor label of this sample is uncertain. The CDR3 loop reads CAWSVLGRENTEAFF. The CDR3 DNA sequence: TGTGCCTGGAGTGTACTGGGCAGAGAGAACACTGAAGCTTTCTTT.